Following are 18 T cell receptor beta chains from one sample sequenced in a study of response to subunit inactivated influenza vaccine. TCRdb independently ran MiXCR on the RT-PCR reads; one entry per CDR3 protein. The sample records 550,000 to 600,000 distinct CDR3 sequences, 12% being singletons. The sample consisted of PBMCs from blood, taken on the day of vaccination. The receptors were sampled from a man aged 50-60 years who received an inactivated influenza vaccine.

At least ten counts were recorded for this clonotype. Germline and junction disagree at one end, which may indicate a read error. The V gene is TRBV5-1, the J gene TRBJ2-5; TRBD1 might be the D (6 bases). This CDR3 region has 13 residues. Germline CDR1 and CDR2: SGHRS and YFSETQ. The CDR3 loop is CASSLGHAETQYF. DNA for the CDR3: TGCGCCAGCAGTTTGGGACACGCCGAGACCCAGTACTTC.

The chain carries TRBV20-1 and TRBJ1-1; no clear D. V shed 4 bases and J shed 3 bases, with 6 bases lying between them. Per germline, CDR1 DFQATT and CDR2 SNEGSKA (reference sequence). The CDR3 sequence is 11 residues long. The CDR3 reads CSATGYTEAFF. The CDR3 DNA sequence: TGCAGTGCTACCGGTTACACTGAAGCTTTCTTT.

This clonotype occurred a few times. The chain combines TRBV11-2 with TRBJ2-3; TRBD2 matches 8 bases. In germline, CDR1 is SGHAT, CDR2 FQNNGV. The length of the CDR3 is 16 residues. Unmatched junction bases numbered 17, after V lost 5 bases and J lost 10 bases. CDR3 sequence (DNA): TGTGCCAGCAGCCCCACTGAGGGCCAGGGGACTAGATCGCAGTATTTT. This codes for CASSPTEGQGTRSQYF.

This clonotype was recorded at least ten times. The DNA for the CDR3 is TGTGCCAGCAGTCCCTATAGCGGGGGGATTCCCGGGGAGCTGTTTTTT. Protein: CASSPYSGGIPGELFF. The V call is TRBV12-3 or TRBV12-4, the J call TRBJ2-2, with 10 bases aligning to TRBD2. Trimming took 5 bases from V and 6 from J; bases not matched to a gene: 9. The CDR3 runs 16 residues.

In this sample, this clonotype turned up many times. The chain combines TRBV20-1 with TRBJ2-7, with TRBD1 as a possible D gene (6 bases). The germline CDR1 and CDR2 sequences are DFQATT and SNEGSKA (reference sequence). Trimming cost V 5 bases and J 0 bases, with 14 bases left between them. This CDR3 has 14 residues. The CDR3 reads CSARDGQSSYEQYF. CDR3 nucleotides: TGCAGTGCTCGCGACGGACAGAGCTCCTACGAGCAGTACTTC.

There are a few counts of this clonotype. The V gene is TRBV20-1, the J gene TRBJ2-1; 9 nucleotides agree with TRBD2. The CDR3 totals 14 residues. Germline lookup yields CDR1 DFQATT and CDR2 SNEGSKA (reference sequence). The J segment lost 9 bases and the V segment lost 3 bases, leaving 9 bases of the junction unmatched. This CDR3 is CSASSAGGPSEQFF. The CDR3 bases are TGCAGTGCTAGTTCCGCGGGAGGGCCCAGTGAGCAGTTCTTC.

A few counts support this clonotype. The chain carries TRBV4-3 and TRBJ2-4; D is ambiguous. This CDR3 comprises 17 residues. Germline CDR1 is LGHNA and CDR2 is YSLEER. V was pared by 0 bases and J by 7 bases, with 19 bases between. The DNA for the CDR3 is TGCGCCAGCAGCCAAGATCGATGGAACTCTGCGCGGAACATTCAGTACTTC. Residues: CASSQDRWNSARNIQYF.

The chain has TRBV7-9 and TRBJ2-1, with D hard to call. Germline V gene sequence: CDR1 SEHNR, CDR2 FQNEAQ (reference sequence). This CDR3 comprises 15 residues. V lost 1 base and J 3 bases, leaving 10 bases between the germline ends. CDR3 nucleotide sequence: TGTGCCAGCAGCTTAGATCGACTCCTCTACAATGAGCAGTTCTTC. Protein: CASSLDRLLYNEQFF.

The chain has TRBV28 and TRBJ2-7, with 10 bases identical to TRBD2. The V segment lost 5 bases and the J segment 2 bases; nucleotides outside the gene matches: 6. Germline V gives CDR1 MDHEN, CDR2 SYDVKM. The CDR3 contains 15 residues. The CDR3 protein is CASSRTSGWAYEQYF. CDR3 coding DNA: TGTGCCAGCAGTCGGACTAGCGGATGGGCCTACGAGCAGTACTTC.

This clonotype showed up just a few times. The J gene is TRBJ2-2, the V gene TRBV12-3 or TRBV12-4, with TRBD1 identical over 7 bases. The CDR3 consists of 15 residues. Germline trimming cut 2 bases from V and 6 bases from J; bases unmatched to any gene: 6. The CDR3 nucleotides are TGTGCCAGCAGTTTACTCCAAGGGGGCGCCGGGGAGCTGTTTTTT. Amino acids: CASSLLQGGAGELFF.

This clonotype was seen ten or more times. V and J are TRBV12-3 or TRBV12-4 and TRBJ1-6; D call uncertain. V was clipped by 6 bases and J by 3 bases, with 9 bases between them. This CDR3 is built from 14 residues. The CDR3: CASRLRGYNSPLHF. In DNA, the CDR3 is TGTGCCAGCAGACTGCGAGGCTATAATTCACCCCTCCACTTT.

This clonotype has only a few counts. The rearrangement joins TRBV20-1 to TRBJ2-4; the match to TRBD2 covers 11 bases. The CDR3 runs 17 residues. The germline gives CDR1 DFQATT, CDR2 SNEGSKA (reference sequence). V lost 1 base to trimming and J lost 8 bases; unmatched junction nucleotides: 13. DNA for the CDR3: TGCAGTGCTAGAGGGGGACTAGCGGAACCCCCTGATTACATTCAGTACTTC. Protein sequence: CSARGGLAEPPDYIQYF.

V gene TRBV5-1 combines with J gene TRBJ1-4; the D gene is possibly TRBD1 (5 bases). Germline V CDR1 and CDR2: SGHRS, YFSETQ. The CDR3 sequence is 16 residues long. The V and J ends lost 4 bases and 0 bases respectively, with 13 bases between them. The CDR3 DNA sequence: TGCGCCAGCAGCCGGGACGGCCAAACAACTAATGAAAAACTGTTTTTT. Translated: CASSRDGQTTNEKLFF.

J is TRBJ2-1 and V is TRBV29-1; D may be TRBD1 (5 bases). CDR3 length equals 12 residues. Per germline, CDR1 SQVTM and CDR2 ANQGSEA. Trimming took off 7 bases at V and 9 bases at J, with 16 bases between the two ends. CDR3 in amino acids: CSAATVGLEQFF. The CDR3 DNA sequence: TGCAGCGCGGCGACAGTGGGGCTTGAGCAGTTCTTC.

This chain connects TRBV12-3 or TRBV12-4 to TRBJ1-5; no clear D. The CDR3 extends over 13 amino acids. The germline V and J ends were trimmed by 6 bases and 5 bases, with 11 bases remaining between them. In nucleotides, the CDR3 is TGTGCCAGCAGCCGGGATTATGATCAGCCCCAGCATTTT. Translation: CASSRDYDQPQHF.

This sequence joins TRBV10-3 and TRBJ2-7; D may correspond to TRBD1 or TRBD2 (5 bases each). The CDR3 spans 15 residues. V lost 0 bases and J 6 bases, leaving 15 bases between the germline ends. In germline, CDR1 is ENHRY, CDR2 SYGVKD. As DNA, the CDR3 is TGTGCCATCAGTGAGTCCGGAGGTCAGGGCGGCGAGCAGTACTTC. Translation: CAISESGGQGGEQYF.

The rearrangement joins TRBV29-1 to TRBJ1-1; D gene unclear. The CDR3 consists of 13 residues. The ends were cut back, 4 bases at V and 4 bases at J, with 13 bases in the middle. The V gene's germline CDR1 is SQVTM and CDR2 ANQGSEA. The CDR3 nucleotides read TGCAGCGTTGCGCAGGTCACTACCACTGAAGCTTTCTTT. As protein: CSVAQVTTTEAFF. Combining the CDR3 with reference TRBV29-1 and TRBJ1-1 gives the whole variable domain SAVISQKPSRDICQRGTSLTIQCQVDSQVTMMFWYRQQPGQSLTLIATANQGSEATYESGFVIDKFPISRPNLTFSTLTVSNMSPEDSSIYLCSVAQVTTTEAFFGQGTRLTVV.

In nucleotides, the CDR3 is TGTGCCATTCGGGACAGTCGTTATAGCAATCAGCCCCAGCATTTT. Translating gives CAIRDSRYSNQPQHF. The V gene is TRBV19, the J gene TRBJ1-5; 7 bases are a match to TRBD1. Trimming removed 10 bases from V and 0 bases from J; junction bases left unmatched: 9. Looked up from germline, CDR1 is LNHDA and CDR2 is SQIVND (reference sequence). This CDR3 region has 15 residues.